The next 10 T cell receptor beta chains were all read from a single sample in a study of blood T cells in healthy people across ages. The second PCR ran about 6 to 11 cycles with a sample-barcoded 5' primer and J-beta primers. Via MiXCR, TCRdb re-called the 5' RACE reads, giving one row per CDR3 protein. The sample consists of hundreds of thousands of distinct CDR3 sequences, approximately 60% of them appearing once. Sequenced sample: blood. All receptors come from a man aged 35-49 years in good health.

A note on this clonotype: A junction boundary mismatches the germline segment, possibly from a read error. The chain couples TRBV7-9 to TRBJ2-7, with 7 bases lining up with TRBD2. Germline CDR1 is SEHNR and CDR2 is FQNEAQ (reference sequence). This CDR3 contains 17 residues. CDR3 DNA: TGCGCCAGCAGCTTTGTGGGAGCGGGATGGGTCTCCTACGAGCAGTACTTC. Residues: CASSFVGAGWVSYEQYF.

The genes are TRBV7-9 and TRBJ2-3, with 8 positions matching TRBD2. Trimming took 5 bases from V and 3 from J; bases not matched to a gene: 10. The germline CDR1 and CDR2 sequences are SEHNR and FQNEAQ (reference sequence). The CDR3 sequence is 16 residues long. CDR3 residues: CASSLAKSGRTDTQYF. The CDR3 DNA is TGTGCCAGCAGCCTTGCCAAAAGCGGGAGAACAGATACGCAGTATTTT.

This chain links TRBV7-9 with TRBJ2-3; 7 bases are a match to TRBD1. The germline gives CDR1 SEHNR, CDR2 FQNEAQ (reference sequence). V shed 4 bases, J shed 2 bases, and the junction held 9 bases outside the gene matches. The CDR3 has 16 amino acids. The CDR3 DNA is TGTGCCAGCAGCTCTACGGACAGGTCCGCCACAGATACGCAGTATTTT. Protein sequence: CASSSTDRSATDTQYF.

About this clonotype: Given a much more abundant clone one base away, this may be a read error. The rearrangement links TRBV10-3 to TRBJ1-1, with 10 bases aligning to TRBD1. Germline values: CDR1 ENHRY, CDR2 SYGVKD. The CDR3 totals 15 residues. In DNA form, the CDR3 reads TGTGCCATCAGAGCCGGGACAGGGGAGGAAACTGGAGCTTTCTTT. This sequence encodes CAIRAGTGEETGAFF.

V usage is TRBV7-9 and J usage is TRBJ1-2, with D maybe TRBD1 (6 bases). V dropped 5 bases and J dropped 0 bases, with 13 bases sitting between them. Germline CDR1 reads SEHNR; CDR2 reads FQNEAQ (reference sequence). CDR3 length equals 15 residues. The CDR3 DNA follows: TGTGCCAGCAGCCCCCCCGGGGGCTCTAACTATGGCTACACCTTC. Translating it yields CASSPPGGSNYGYTF.

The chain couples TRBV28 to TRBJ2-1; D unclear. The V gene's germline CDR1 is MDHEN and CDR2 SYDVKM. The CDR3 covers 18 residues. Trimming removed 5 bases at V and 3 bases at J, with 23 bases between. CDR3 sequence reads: CASSLLSNRRVGYNEQFF. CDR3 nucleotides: TGTGCCAGCAGTCTACTATCTAACCGACGGGTCGGCTACAATGAGCAGTTCTTC. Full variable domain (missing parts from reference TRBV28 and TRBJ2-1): DVKVTQSSRYLVKRTGEKVFLECVQDMDHENMFWYRQDPGLGLRLIYFSYDVKMKEKGDIPEGYSVSREKKERFSLILESASTNQTSMYLCASSLLSNRRVGYNEQFFGPGTRLTVL.

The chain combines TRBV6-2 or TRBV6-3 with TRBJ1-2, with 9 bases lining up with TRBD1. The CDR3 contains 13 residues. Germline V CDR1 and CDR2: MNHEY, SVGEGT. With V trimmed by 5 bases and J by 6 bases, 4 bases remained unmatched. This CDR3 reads CASSLTGGDGYTF. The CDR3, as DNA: TGTGCCAGCAGTCTAACAGGGGGCGATGGCTACACCTTC.

This chain's CDR3 is CSAPLTAHTDTQYF. The CDR3 DNA is TGCAGCGCCCCTTTGACAGCCCACACAGATACGCAGTATTTT. The chain has TRBV29-1 and TRBJ2-3; D is possibly TRBD1 (5 bases). V was trimmed by 7 bases and J by 2 bases, leaving 16 bases between them. The CDR3 covers 14 residues. CDR1 is SQVTM, CDR2 ANQGSEA, per germline.

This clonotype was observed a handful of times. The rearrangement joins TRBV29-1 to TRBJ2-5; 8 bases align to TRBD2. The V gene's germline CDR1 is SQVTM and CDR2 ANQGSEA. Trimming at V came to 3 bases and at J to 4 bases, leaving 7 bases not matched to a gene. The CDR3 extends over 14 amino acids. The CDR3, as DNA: TGCAGCGTTGACCCCGGGACTAGTGGAGAGACCCAGTACTTC. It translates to CSVDPGTSGETQYF.

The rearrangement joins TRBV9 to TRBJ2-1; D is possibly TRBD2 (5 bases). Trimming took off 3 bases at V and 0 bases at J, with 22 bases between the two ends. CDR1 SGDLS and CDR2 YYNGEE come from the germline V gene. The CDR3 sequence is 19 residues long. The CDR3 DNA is TGTGCCAGCAGCGGATTAGGACCGCCAACGGGGAGCTCCTACAATGAGCAGTTCTTC. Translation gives CASSGLGPPTGSSYNEQFF.